Below, 16 T cell receptor beta chains from the same sample are listed, as sequenced in a study of blood T cell repertoires in COVID-19. Only in-frame clones appear in the TCRdb table, and some are missing; sequencing was by immunoSEQ multiplex PCR. The sample lists hundreds of thousands of clones, about 85% occurring once. The sequenced material came from PBMCs or T cells enriched from blood (not recorded which). The receptors shown here come from a woman under 40 with acute COVID-19.

J is TRBJ1-1 and V is TRBV4-1; 8 bases are a match to TRBD1. Losses at the gene ends were 5 bases for V and 4 bases for J; bases not matched to a gene: 6. CDR3 length: 14 residues. Germline V lookup: CDR1 MGHRA, CDR2 YSYEKL. The CDR3 reads CASSSRQGLTEAFF. Here the CDR3 DNA reads TGCGCCAGCAGCTCCAGACAGGGGCTCACTGAAGCTTTCTTT.

This rearrangement joins TRBV24-1 to TRBJ2-1; a weak D match, TRBD2 (6 bases). V lost 4 bases and J 4 bases, leaving 22 bases between the germline ends. Germline values: CDR1 KGHDR, CDR2 SFDVKD. CDR3 size: 18 residues. This chain's CDR3 is CATSDRRDPQVEYNEQFF. The CDR3 DNA is TGTGCCACCAGTGACAGGAGGGACCCGCAAGTCGAATACAATGAGCAGTTCTTC.

The chain is built from TRBV2 and TRBJ2-3; no clear D. The CDR3 spans 14 residues. Between the trimmed V and J ends, which lost 2 bases and 2 bases, there was a span of 8 bases. Germline CDR1 SNHLY, CDR2 FYNNEI. The CDR3 DNA sequence: TGTGCCAGCAGTGAATCACAGCTCACAGATACGCAGTATTTT. Translating gives CASSESQLTDTQYF.

This clone was seen only a few times. V is TRBV28 and J is TRBJ1-2; possible D gene TRBD1, 5 bases. The germline V and J ends were trimmed by 2 bases and 7 bases, with 17 bases remaining between them. Per the germline V gene, CDR1 is MDHEN and CDR2 is SYDVKM. The CDR3 spans 15 residues. CDR3 loop: CASSLRSQGVSGYTF. The CDR3 DNA is TGTGCCAGCAGTTTACGGTCTCAGGGCGTGAGTGGCTACACCTTC.

J is TRBJ2-3 and V is TRBV11-3; D is possibly TRBD2 (6 bases). Germline V gives CDR1 SGHNT, CDR2 YENEEA. The CDR3 covers 15 residues. With 0 bases removed from V and 0 bases from J, the gap between germline ends came to 7 bases. The CDR3 is CASSLESGSTDTQYF. CDR3 nucleotides: TGTGCCAGCAGCTTAGAAAGCGGGAGCACAGATACGCAGTATTTT.

The rearrangement links TRBV2 to TRBJ2-7, with D possibly being TRBD2 (6 bases). The germline V gene has CDR1 SNHLY and CDR2 FYNNEI. V lost 6 bases, J lost 7 bases, and 19 bases lay in between. The length of the CDR3 is 14 residues. Here the CDR3 reads CASRSDTEAGEQYF. The CDR3 region has the DNA TGTGCCAGCAGGAGCGACACCGAGGCGGGGGAGCAGTACTTC.

This chain links TRBV29-1 with TRBJ1-2; TRBD1 is a possible D gene (6 bases). The CDR3 spans 14 residues. V dropped 3 bases and J dropped 6 bases, with 17 bases sitting between them. Per the germline V gene, CDR1 is SQVTM and CDR2 is ANQGSEA. CDR3 region: CSVDHRDTRDGYTF. CDR3 nucleotide sequence: TGCAGCGTTGATCACCGGGACACCAGGGATGGCTACACCTTC.

In DNA form, the CDR3 reads TGTGCCAGCCACCAGGGGCTCGGTAATTCACCCCTCCACTTT. Encoded protein: CASHQGLGNSPLHF. The V and J genes are TRBV6-5 and TRBJ1-6, with D perhaps matching TRBD1 (6 bases). V was cut by 8 bases and J by 6 bases, with 14 bases left in between. Germline V gene data show CDR1 as MNHEY and CDR2 as SVGAGI. The CDR3 is made up of 14 amino acids.

The chain uses TRBV6-5 and TRBJ2-3; 9 nucleotides align to TRBD2. This CDR3 region has 13 residues. The germline V gene encodes CDR1 MNHEY and CDR2 SVGAGI. Losses at the gene ends were 6 bases for V and 9 bases for J; bases not matched to a gene: 7. In DNA, the CDR3 is TGTGCCAGCAGAGGGGTTGGACTAGCGACGCAGTATTTT. Translating it yields CASRGVGLATQYF.

The chain joins TRBV5-6 to TRBJ2-2; D may be TRBD1 (6 bases). V lost 0 bases to trimming and J lost 5 bases, with 8 bases between them. Germline assignment: CDR1 SGHDT and CDR2 YYEEEE. The CDR3 extends over 14 amino acids. The CDR3 DNA follows: TGTGCCAGCAGCTTGGGGCAGGGGACCGGGGAGCTGTTTTTT. This encodes CASSLGQGTGELFF.

The J gene is TRBJ2-1, the V gene TRBV19; 9 nucleotides match TRBD2. Germline CDR1 is LNHDA and CDR2 is SQIVND (reference sequence). This CDR3 region has 18 residues. V lost 2 bases, J lost 2 bases, and 10 bases stayed unmatched. This chain's CDR3 is CASSISPLAGGPYNEQFF. In nucleotides, the CDR3 is TGTGCCAGTAGTATATCCCCCCTCGCGGGAGGGCCCTACAATGAGCAGTTCTTC.

This CDR3 reads CASSYSSAGGLNEQFF. The CDR3 DNA is TGTGCCAGCAGTTACTCATCCGCGGGAGGCCTAAATGAGCAGTTCTTC. The genes are TRBV6-5 and TRBJ2-1, with 8 bases identical to TRBD2. V trimming: 0 bases; J trimming: 7 bases; junction bases outside the gene matches: 8. The CDR3 has 16 residues. The germline V gene encodes CDR1 MNHEY and CDR2 SVGAGI.

This chain links TRBV28 with TRBJ2-2; the match to TRBD1 covers 8 bases. This CDR3 is built from 15 residues. Trimming took 3 bases from V and 7 from J; bases not matched to a gene: 7. Germline V CDR1 and CDR2: MDHEN, SYDVKM. CDR3 loop: CASSLVQGAGGELFF. The CDR3 nucleotides read TGTGCCAGCAGTTTGGTCCAGGGGGCGGGCGGGGAGCTGTTTTTT.

The V gene is TRBV2, the J gene TRBJ1-2, with a possible D match to TRBD1 (5 bases). The CDR3 spans 13 residues. Germline V gene data show CDR1 as SNHLY and CDR2 as FYNNEI. V was trimmed by 6 bases and J by 3 bases, leaving 11 bases between them. The CDR3 DNA reads TGTGCCAGCAGCGGAATACAGGACTATGGCTACACCTTC. This encodes CASSGIQDYGYTF. Supplemented by reference TRBV2 and TRBJ1-2, the full variable domain reads EPEVTQTPSHQVTQMGQEVILRCVPISNHLYFYWYRQILGQKVEFLVSFYNNEISEKSEIFDDQFSVERPDGSNFTLKIRSTKLEDSAMYFCASSGIQDYGYTFGSGTRLTVV.

The chain employs TRBV6-2 or TRBV6-3 and TRBJ2-5, with 7 bases fitting TRBD1. The CDR3 totals 15 residues. The germline V gene encodes CDR1 MNHEY and CDR2 SVGEGT. The junction had 4 bases not matched to a gene; V was cut back by 2 bases and J by 1 base. In nucleotides, the CDR3 is TGTGCCAGCAGTTACGAAAGGACAGGCCAAGAGACCCAGTACTTC. Translating gives CASSYERTGQETQYF.

The CDR3 protein is CSVGTTGNEQFF. CDR3 bases: TGCAGCGTTGGGACTACTGGCAATGAGCAGTTCTTC. The chain links TRBV29-1 to TRBJ2-1; D perhaps matches TRBD2 (6 bases). The CDR3 extends over 12 amino acids. Trimming shortened V by 4 bases and J by 6 bases, and 10 bases separated the two germline ends. Germline assignment: CDR1 SQVTM and CDR2 ANQGSEA.